This TCR beta chain was obtained from a study of breast tumors, draining lymph nodes, adjacent tissues. TCRdb ran MiXCR on the multiplex PCR reads and lists one entry per CDR3 protein. Seen here are some 250,000 distinct CDR3 sequences, roughly a third observed once, and the top ten hold approximately 4%. The sample holds many counts of this clonotype. Its matching antigen is unknown. The junction shows a germline mismatch at one end, possibly a read error. The lymph nodes were axillary draining lymph nodes from breast cancer patients. General study points: Most tumor T cells seemingly derive from lymph node, then expand in tumor. Data only fit, rather than demonstrated, lymph node origin of most tumor T cells. Tumor repertoires ranked between lymph nodes and nontumor tissue in diversity, with V and J gene preferences. Luminal-like breast cancer showed significantly greater tumor-nontumor repertoire similarity than basal-like breast cancer did.

The CDR3 contains 13 residues. CDR1 LNHNV and CDR2 YYDKDF come from the germline V gene (reference sequence). The TCR originated in a female donor with breast cancer. Some clones in this sample may be carry-over from other donors' samples. V gene TRBV15 combines with J gene TRBJ2-7, with a tentative D call TRBD2 (6 bases). The sequenced sample was axillary lymph node tissue. The CDR3, as DNA: TGTGTCACCAGCAGAGGACGGGAGTACGAGCAGTACTTC. This codes for CVTSRGREYEQYF.